A selection of T cell receptor beta chains follows, all from one sample in a study of blood T cell repertoires in COVID-19. TCRdb's copy holds only in-frame clones and misses some; the assay was immunoSEQ multiplex PCR. The table lists hundreds of thousands of clones, approximately 81% of them singletons. Material: PBMCs or T cells enriched from blood (not recorded which). Source of these receptors: a woman in her 30s who had been exposed to COVID-19. Both conserved end residues are part of each CDR3. A D gene is named only where the DNA matches it firmly. A clone size is listed for some rows: how often the clone was seen (once, few, many), or a class if it is expanded.

cdr3_nt cdr3_aa cdr3_length clone_size j_call d_call v_call
TGTGCCAGCAGTTCCCAACAGGGGGTCTACGAGCAGTACTTC CASSSQQGVYEQYF 14 . TRBJ2-7 TRBD1 TRBV28
TGTGCCTGGAGTGTCGGGCGGGGAGACACAGATACGCAGTATTTT CAWSVGRGDTDTQYF 15 . TRBJ2-3 . TRBV30
TGTGCCAGCAGCACACAGGGTCTATACAATGAGCAGTTCTTC CASSTQGLYNEQFF 14 . TRBJ2-1 . TRBV13
TGTGCCAGCAGCGTAGAACAGGAGGAGCAGTACTTC CASSVEQEEQYF 12 . TRBJ2-7 . TRBV9
TGTGCCAGCAGTCCAACTACAGGGAGCCTGTTTTTT CASSPTTGSLFF 12 . TRBJ1-4 . TRBV27
TGTGCCAGCAGCTTGGAGGGGTCTGGCTACACCTTC CASSLEGSGYTF 12 . TRBJ1-2 . TRBV5-4
TGTGCCAGCAGTCTAAGGACTAGCGGGGGACTACAAGAGACCCAGTACTTC CASSLRTSGGLQETQYF 17 . TRBJ2-5 TRBD2 TRBV27
TGTGCCAGCAGCTTCGATACAGCCTACAATGAGCAGTTCTTC CASSFDTAYNEQFF 14 few TRBJ2-1 . TRBV7-2
TGTGCCATCAGTGAGGGGACAGGCTCTAACTATGGCTACACCTTC CAISEGTGSNYGYTF 15 once TRBJ1-2 TRBD1 TRBV10-3
TGTGCCAGCAGTTCTCGACAGTTCTCCTACGAGCAGTACTTC CASSSRQFSYEQYF 14 . TRBJ2-7 . TRBV2
TGTGCCAGTAGTATGATACAGGGGAATGAAAAACTGTTTTTT CASSMIQGNEKLFF 14 many TRBJ1-4 TRBD1 TRBV19